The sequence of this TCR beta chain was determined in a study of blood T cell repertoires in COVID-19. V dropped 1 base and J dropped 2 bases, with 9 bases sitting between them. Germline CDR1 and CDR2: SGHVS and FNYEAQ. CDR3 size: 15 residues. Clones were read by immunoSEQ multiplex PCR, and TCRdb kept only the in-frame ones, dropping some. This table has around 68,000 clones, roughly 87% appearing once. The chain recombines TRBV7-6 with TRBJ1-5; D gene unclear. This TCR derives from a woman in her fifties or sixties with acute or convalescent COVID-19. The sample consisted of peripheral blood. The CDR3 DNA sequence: TGTGCCAGCAGCTTAGGAGGGTTGGGCAATCAGCCCCAGCATTTT. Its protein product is CASSLGGLGNQPQHF.